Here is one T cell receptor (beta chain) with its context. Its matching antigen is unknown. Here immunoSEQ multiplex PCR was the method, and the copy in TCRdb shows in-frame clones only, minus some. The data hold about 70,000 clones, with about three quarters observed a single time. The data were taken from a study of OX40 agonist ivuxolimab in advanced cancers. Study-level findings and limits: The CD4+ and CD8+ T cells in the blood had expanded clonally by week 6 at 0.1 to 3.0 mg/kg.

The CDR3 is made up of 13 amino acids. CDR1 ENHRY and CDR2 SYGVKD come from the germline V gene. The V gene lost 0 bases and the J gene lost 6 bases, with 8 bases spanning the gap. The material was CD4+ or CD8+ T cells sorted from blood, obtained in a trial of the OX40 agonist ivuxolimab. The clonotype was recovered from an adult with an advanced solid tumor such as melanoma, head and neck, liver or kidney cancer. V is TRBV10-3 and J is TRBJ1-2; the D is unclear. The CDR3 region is CAISESLGDGYTF. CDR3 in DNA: TGTGCCATCAGTGAGTCACTCGGGGATGGCTACACCTTC.